This TCR beta chain was identified during a study of cytomegalovirus exposure and HLA in healthy donors. Whole-study results and caveats: Within the approximately 120 validation repertoires, first-cohort TCR clusters tended to co-occur, according to a later analysis. Both high specificity and high sensitivity reportedly marked the classifier's diagnosis of cytomegalovirus status. A few CMV-associated chains were confirmed in vitro to be specific for CMV antigens.

There are 15 residues in the CDR3. The trim removed 1 base at V and 0 bases at J, leaving 3 bases unmatched. Per the germline V gene, CDR1 is KGHSY and CDR2 is FQNENV. TCRdb's copy holds only in-frame clones and misses some; the assay was immunoSEQ multiplex PCR. The sample has over 200,000 clones; 90% are singletons. About this clone itself: Its antigen is unidentified.

The sequenced sample consisted of PBMCs. V usage is TRBV16 and J usage is TRBJ2-7; 7 nucleotides line up with TRBD2. The clonotype was recovered from a woman between 18 and 29 years old in good health and CMV-seronegative. Here the CDR3 reads CASSQFPGGSYEQYF. The CDR3 DNA is TGTGCCAGCAGCCAATTCCCGGGGGGCTCCTACGAGCAGTACTTC.